These T cell receptor beta chains were read from a single sample in a study of Graves' ophthalmopathy and Graves' hyperthyroidism. TCRdb independently ran MiXCR on the multiplex PCR reads; one entry per CDR3 protein. The repertoire holds hundreds of thousands of distinct CDR3 sequences, around a fifth seen once, with approximately 6.9% in the top ten. Sequenced material: peripheral blood. These receptor sequences come from a woman aged 18-35 years with stable Graves' hyperthyroidism. Some clones in this sample may be carry-over from other donors' samples. The CDR3 runs from the conserved cysteine through the conserved F or W. The order of the fields is clone size, V gene, J gene, D gene, CDR3 protein. D genes are given only for firm matches. The size entry is marked missing in some rows and otherwise reads once, few, many or a size class.

many	TRBV12-3/TRBV12-4	TRBJ1-1	-	CASSGVGRPLF
many	TRBV4-1	TRBJ1-6	TRBD1	CASSQDGTGFESPLHF
-	TRBV5-1	TRBJ2-7	TRBD2	CASSGGTSGLSYEQYF
many	TRBV9	TRBJ2-5	-	CASSGGGLVGETQYF
-	TRBV6-5	TRBJ1-3	-	CASGLQPTSGNTIYF
once	TRBV12-3/TRBV12-4	TRBJ1-2	TRBD1	CASSFTGGPYGYTF
-	TRBV11-2	TRBJ2-5	-	CASSRSPGGETQYF
many	TRBV10-3	TRBJ2-7	TRBD1	CAISDPDRGNEQYF
many	TRBV28	TRBJ2-7	-	CASSLVGVTYEQYF
-	TRBV6-5	TRBJ1-2	TRBD1	CASSSDYLDRGGYTF
many	TRBV6-1	TRBJ1-5	TRBD1	CASSQKDRGDNQPQHF
once	TRBV6-2/TRBV6-3	TRBJ1-1	-	CASSSARTAMNTEAFF
-	TRBV12-3/TRBV12-4	TRBJ1-1	TRBD1	CASRNLGQANTEAFF
many	TRBV5-1	TRBJ2-7	-	CASATGREQYF
many	TRBV10-3	TRBJ1-1	TRBD1	CAISANRGESNTEAFF
many	TRBV9	TRBJ2-2	TRBD2	CASSVVGRASGRNTGELFF
many	TRBV2	TRBJ1-1	-	CASSEQGTMNTEAFF
many	TRBV12-3/TRBV12-4	TRBJ1-2	TRBD1	CASSLERDRGHYGYTF
many	TRBV10-3	TRBJ2-7	TRBD2	CAISPGLARYEQYF
many	TRBV6-2/TRBV6-3	TRBJ2-6	TRBD1	CASRPTLLTGVSGANVLTF
-	TRBV6-5	TRBJ1-1	-	CASSYRGTPTEAFF
many	TRBV10-3	TRBJ1-1	-	CAISELGTQNTEAFF
many	TRBV28	TRBJ1-2	TRBD1	CASSLSPGTGSDYGYTF
-	TRBV6-1	TRBJ1-1	-	CASSPGFSEACF
many	TRBV30	TRBJ2-7	-	CAWSGLYTYEQYF
many	TRBV20-1	TRBJ2-5	TRBD2	CSASIAGGQVTQYF
-	TRBV5-1	TRBJ1-1	TRBD1	CASNRDRGSEAFF
many	TRBV6-2/TRBV6-3	TRBJ2-2	TRBD2	CARTSGSPDGELFF
many	TRBV29-1	TRBJ2-7	-	CSAHPGIGVSEQYF
-	TRBV6-1	TRBJ1-6	-	CASSDYRVLSSYNSPLHF
few	TRBV12-3/TRBV12-4	TRBJ2-5	-	CASSFAGAETQYF
few	TRBV28	TRBJ2-2	TRBD2	CASSRAGGRAGELFF
-	TRBV11-1	TRBJ1-1	-	CASSPPWIDPWGTEAFF
many	TRBV4-2	TRBJ1-6	TRBD1	CASSHATGGTYNSPLHF
-	TRBV18	TRBJ1-2	-	CASSSTQGQQGYGYTF
few	TRBV29-1	TRBJ2-1	TRBD2	CSAGTSGSWYEQFF
many	TRBV29-1	TRBJ1-2	-	CSVGQEYGYTF
many	TRBV6-1	TRBJ1-1	-	CASSTLWGLNTEAFF
-	TRBV12-3/TRBV12-4	TRBJ1-1	TRBD1	CASTTTGDITEAFF
many	TRBV6-5	TRBJ2-7	TRBD1	CASTTGQGSEQYF
many	TRBV7-2	TRBJ1-2	-	CASSTTSGFYGYTF
-	TRBV29-1	TRBJ1-1	-	CSANKAVNTEAFF
many	TRBV20-1	TRBJ1-6	-	CSASFLGPLHF
-	TRBV28	TRBJ2-7	-	CASKGWYEQYF
-	TRBV10-3	TRBJ1-6	TRBD1	CATREGQTGGVSPLHF
-	TRBV6-1	TRBJ1-2	TRBD1	CASRSRQGRNYGYTF
few	TRBV24-1	TRBJ1-2	-	CATSDPSDGADYGYTF
few	TRBV5-6	TRBJ1-2	TRBD1	CASSLRDRWNYGYTF
-	TRBV2	TRBJ1-1	TRBD1	CASGTGETEAFF
-	TRBV5-1	TRBJ1-1	TRBD1	CASSLDGTGGLTNTEAFF
-	TRBV7-8	TRBJ1-2	-	CASSLGARLGGNYGYTF
many	TRBV7-2	TRBJ2-5	-	CASSLVGGETQYF
once	TRBV27	TRBJ2-4	-	CASRQGSDLTKNIQYF
few	TRBV20-1	TRBJ2-5	-	CSASARGLDTQYF
many	TRBV6-1	TRBJ1-1	TRBD1	CASSATGGTEAFF
many	TRBV20-1	TRBJ2-7	TRBD2	CSARAATSGDYEQYF
many	TRBV20-1	TRBJ2-7	-	CSASHPAGGDYYEQYF
many	TRBV24-1	TRBJ2-7	TRBD1	CATSDGGQGWDEQYF
many	TRBV7-6	TRBJ2-7	TRBD1	CASSPKTGGWNEQYF
-	TRBV28	TRBJ2-5	TRBD2	CASTPGGAVGETQYF